Listed below are T cell receptor beta chains from one sample, sequenced in a study of T cell repertoires in cytomegalovirus infection. Which antigens these TCRs recognize remains unknown. TCRdb ran MiXCR on the reads and lists one entry per CDR3 protein. The table lists some 920,000 distinct CDR3 sequences, 25% to 40% of them singletons. The input for sequencing was cultured CD8+ T cells from PBMCs, taken from culture after CMV antigen stimulation. The receptors originated from a human donor in good health (CMV status not recorded). Some clones in this sample may be carry-over from other donors' samples. Both conserved end residues are part of each CDR3. The order of the fields is clone size, D gene, J gene, V gene, CDR3 DNA, CDR3 protein. The D gene is left open where the match is weak. The size entry is marked missing in some rows and otherwise reads once, few, many or a size class.

>-|-|TRBJ2-3|TRBV24-1
TGTGCCACCAGTGCTTGGGGCCGAGCAGATAAGCAGTATTTT
CATSAWGRADKQYF
>-|-|TRBJ1-1|TRBV6-8
TGTGCCAGCAGTCCACAGTGGGCTCCACCTGGGGCTTTCTTT
CASSPQWAPPGAFF
>-|TRBD1|TRBJ1-2|TRBV7-2
TGTGCCAGCAGCCCAGGGGGAGTTAAGCGCTATGGCTACACCTTC
CASSPGGVKRYGYTF
>few|-|TRBJ1-2|TRBV6-1
TGTGCCAGCAGCCTCTCGAGGGCAGGGCTCCATGGCTACACCTTC
CASSLSRAGLHGYTF
>-|TRBD1|TRBJ2-1|TRBV11-1
TGTGCCAGCAGCTTCCAGGGACAGGTCGGGAATGAGCAGTTCTTC
CASSFQGQVGNEQFF
>-|-|TRBJ2-3|TRBV27
TGTGCCAGCACCCCCCTGGGGGAACGGGGAGATATGCAGTATTTT
CASTPLGERGDMQYF
>many|TRBD2|TRBJ2-3|TRBV7-2
TGTGCCAGCAGCGCATGGGACTATACCACAGATACGCAGTATTTT
CASSAWDYTTDTQYF
>-|-|TRBJ2-1|TRBV4-1
TGCGCCAGCAGCCAAGATGGAAAGCAGCAGTTCTTC
CASSQDGKQQFF
>few|TRBD2|TRBJ2-5|TRBV12-5
TGTGCTAGTGGTTTGACGCGACTGGGACTAGCGGGGCTCCAAGAGACCCAGTACTTC
CASGLTRLGLAGLQETQYF
>few|-|TRBJ1-4|TRBV12-3/TRBV12-4
TGTGCCAGCAGTCCGGACATACAGATAGGTGAAAAACTGTTTTTT
CASSPDIQIGEKLFF